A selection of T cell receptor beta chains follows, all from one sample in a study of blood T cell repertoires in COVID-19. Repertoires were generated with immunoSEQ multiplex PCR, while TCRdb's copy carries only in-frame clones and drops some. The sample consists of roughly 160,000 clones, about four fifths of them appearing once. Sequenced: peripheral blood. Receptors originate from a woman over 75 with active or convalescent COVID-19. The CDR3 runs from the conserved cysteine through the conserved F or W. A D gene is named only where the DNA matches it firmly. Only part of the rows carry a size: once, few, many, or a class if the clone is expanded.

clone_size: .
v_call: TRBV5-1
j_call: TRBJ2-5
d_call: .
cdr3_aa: CASSLIPGQEETQYF
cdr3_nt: TGCGCCAGCAGCTTGATTCCGGGACAAGAAGAGACCCAGTACTTC

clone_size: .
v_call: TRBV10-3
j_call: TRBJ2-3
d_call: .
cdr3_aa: CAISELGVDTQYF
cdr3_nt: TGTGCCATCAGTGAGCTAGGGGTAGATACGCAGTATTTT

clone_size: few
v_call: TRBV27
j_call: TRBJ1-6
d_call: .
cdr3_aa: CASSPDRGSSPLHF
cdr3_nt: TGTGCCAGCAGTCCAGATCGGGGGAGTTCACCCCTCCACTTT

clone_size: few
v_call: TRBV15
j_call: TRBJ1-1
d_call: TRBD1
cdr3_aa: CATSRDTPGQGLFTEAFF
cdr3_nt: TGTGCCACCAGCAGAGATACCCCCGGACAGGGACTTTTCACTGAAGCTTTCTTT

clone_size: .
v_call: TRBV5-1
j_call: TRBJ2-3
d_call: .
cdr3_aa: CASSFRQGEVGTQYF
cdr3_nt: TGCGCCAGCAGCTTCAGGCAGGGGGAGGTTGGTACGCAGTATTTT

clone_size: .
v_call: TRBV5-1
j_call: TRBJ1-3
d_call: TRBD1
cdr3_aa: CASSIDRAGNTIYF
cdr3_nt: TGCGCCAGCAGCATCGACAGGGCTGGAAACACCATATATTTT

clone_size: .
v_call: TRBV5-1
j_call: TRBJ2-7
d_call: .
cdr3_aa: CASSLEDSQAEQYF
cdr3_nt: TGCGCCAGCAGCTTGGAAGACTCCCAAGCCGAGCAGTACTTC

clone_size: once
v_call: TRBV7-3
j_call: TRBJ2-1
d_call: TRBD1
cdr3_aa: CASSLEPTGTYNEQFF
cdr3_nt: TGTGCCAGCAGCTTGGAACCGACAGGGACCTACAATGAGCAGTTCTTC

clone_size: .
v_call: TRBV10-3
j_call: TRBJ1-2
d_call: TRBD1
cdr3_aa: CAISRDRGTYGYTF
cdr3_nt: TGTGCCATCAGTCGGGACAGGGGAACCTATGGCTACACCTTC

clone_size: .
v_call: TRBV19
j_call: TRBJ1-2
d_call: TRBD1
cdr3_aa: CASSPVDRGGRGYTF
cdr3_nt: TGTGCCAGTAGTCCCGTTGACAGGGGCGGCCGTGGCTACACCTTC

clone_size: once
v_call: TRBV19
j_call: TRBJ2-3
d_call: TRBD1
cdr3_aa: CASSMRQGAVDTQYF
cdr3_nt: TGTGCCAGTAGTATGAGGCAGGGGGCTGTAGATACGCAGTATTTT

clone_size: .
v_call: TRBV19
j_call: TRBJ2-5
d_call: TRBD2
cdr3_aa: CASSTWTSGRRTQYF
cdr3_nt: TGTGCCAGTAGTACTTGGACTAGCGGGAGGCGGACCCAGTACTTC

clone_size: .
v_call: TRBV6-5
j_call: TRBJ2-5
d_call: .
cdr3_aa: CASRGFGETQYF
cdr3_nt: TGTGCCAGCAGGGGCTTCGGAGAGACCCAGTACTTC

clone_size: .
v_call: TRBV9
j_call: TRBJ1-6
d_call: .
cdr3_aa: CASSAQVNNSPLHF
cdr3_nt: TGTGCCAGCAGCGCACAGGTTAATAATTCACCCCTCCACTTT

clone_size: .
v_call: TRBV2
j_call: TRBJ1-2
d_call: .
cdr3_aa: CASSDEQAFGYTF
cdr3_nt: TGTGCCAGCAGTGACGAGCAGGCCTTTGGCTACACCTTC

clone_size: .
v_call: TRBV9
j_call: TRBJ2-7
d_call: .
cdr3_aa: CASSVGVGEQYF
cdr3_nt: TGTGCCAGCAGCGTAGGCGTCGGCGAGCAGTACTTC

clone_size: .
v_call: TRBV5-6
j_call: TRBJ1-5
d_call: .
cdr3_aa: CASSLFGGQPQHF
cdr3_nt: TGTGCCAGCAGCTTATTCGGGGGTCAGCCCCAGCATTTT

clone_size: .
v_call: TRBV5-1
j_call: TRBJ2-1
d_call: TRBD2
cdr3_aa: CASSQNVAGLQFF
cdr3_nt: TGCGCCAGCAGCCAGAACGTAGCGGGACTGCAGTTCTTC

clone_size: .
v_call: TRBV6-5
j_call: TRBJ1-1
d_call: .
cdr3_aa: CASKEGIGQVTEAFF
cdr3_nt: TGTGCCAGCAAAGAGGGTATCGGGCAGGTGACTGAAGCTTTCTTT

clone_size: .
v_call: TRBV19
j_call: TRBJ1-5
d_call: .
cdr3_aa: CASSMRQGGSQPQHF
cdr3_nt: TGTGCCAGTAGTATGAGGCAGGGTGGAAGTCAGCCCCAGCATTTT

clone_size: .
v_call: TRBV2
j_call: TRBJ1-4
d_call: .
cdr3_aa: CASSVSGSFEKLFF
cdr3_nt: TGTGCCAGCAGTGTTTCGGGGAGTTTCGAAAAACTGTTTTTT

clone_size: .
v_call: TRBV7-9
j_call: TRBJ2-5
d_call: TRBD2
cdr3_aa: CASRITGTSGRGPETQYF
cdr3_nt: TGTGCCAGCAGAATCACCGGGACTAGCGGGAGAGGCCCAGAGACCCAGTACTTC

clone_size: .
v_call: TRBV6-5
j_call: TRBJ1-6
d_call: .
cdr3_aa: CASSYSINRENSPLHF
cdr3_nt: TGTGCCAGCAGTTACTCGATTAACAGGGAGAATTCACCCCTCCACTTT

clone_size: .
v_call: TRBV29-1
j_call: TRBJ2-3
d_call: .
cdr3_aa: CSVEVFGSGSTDTQYF
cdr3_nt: TGCAGCGTTGAAGTTTTCGGTAGCGGAAGCACAGATACGCAGTATTTT

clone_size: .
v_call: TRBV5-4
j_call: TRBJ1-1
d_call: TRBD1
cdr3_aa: CASSAPGQGNTEAFF
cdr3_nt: TGTGCCAGCAGCGCTCCGGGACAGGGGAACACTGAAGCTTTCTTT

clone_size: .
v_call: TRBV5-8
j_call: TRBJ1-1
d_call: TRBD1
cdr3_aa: CASSLVDRASEAFF
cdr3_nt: TGTGCCAGCAGCTTGGTGGACAGGGCGTCTGAAGCTTTCTTT

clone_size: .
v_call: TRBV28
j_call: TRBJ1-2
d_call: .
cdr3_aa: CASSLFSGYGYTF
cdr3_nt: TGTGCCAGCAGTTTATTCTCCGGGTATGGCTACACCTTC

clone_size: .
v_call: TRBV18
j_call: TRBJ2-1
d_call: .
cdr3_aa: CASSGQSPRDEQFF
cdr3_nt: TGTGCCAGCTCAGGACAGTCCCCTCGGGATGAGCAGTTCTTC

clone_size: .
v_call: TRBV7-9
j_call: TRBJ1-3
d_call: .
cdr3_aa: CASSYHFLSSGNTIYF
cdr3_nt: TGTGCCAGCAGTTACCACTTCCTGAGCTCTGGAAACACCATATATTTT

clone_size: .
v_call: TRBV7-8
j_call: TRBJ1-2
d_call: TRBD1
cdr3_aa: CASSFGTGEANYGYTF
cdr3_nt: TGTGCCAGCAGCTTCGGGACAGGAGAAGCTAACTATGGCTACACCTTC

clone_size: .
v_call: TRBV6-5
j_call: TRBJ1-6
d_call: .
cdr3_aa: CASSYSTERPLHF
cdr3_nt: TGTGCCAGCAGTTACTCGACGGAGCGACCCCTCCACTTT

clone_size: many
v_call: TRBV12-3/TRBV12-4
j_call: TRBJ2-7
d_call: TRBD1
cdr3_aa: CASSYGQGGEQYF
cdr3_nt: TGTGCCAGCAGTTACGGACAGGGTGGCGAGCAGTACTTC

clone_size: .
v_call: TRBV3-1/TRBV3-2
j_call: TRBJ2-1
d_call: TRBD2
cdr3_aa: CASSLGLAGPGEQFF
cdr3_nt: TGTGCCAGCAGCTTGGGACTAGCGGGTCCTGGGGAGCAGTTCTTC

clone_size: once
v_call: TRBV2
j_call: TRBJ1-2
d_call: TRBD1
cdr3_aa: CASSQGITGDYGYTF
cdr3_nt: TGTGCCAGCAGCCAAGGGATCACAGGGGACTATGGCTACACCTTC

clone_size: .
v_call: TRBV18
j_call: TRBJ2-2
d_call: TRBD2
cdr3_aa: CASSPRPLAGGGGELFF
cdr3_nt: TGTGCCAGCTCACCGCGACCTCTAGCGGGGGGGGGCGGGGAGCTGTTTTTT

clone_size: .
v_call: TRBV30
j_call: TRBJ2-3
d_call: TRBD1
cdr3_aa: CAWSVYRGEGTQYF
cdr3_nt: TGTGCCTGGAGTGTTTACAGGGGTGAGGGTACGCAGTATTTT

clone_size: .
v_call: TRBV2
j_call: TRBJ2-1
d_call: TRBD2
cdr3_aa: CASRGGSGRKNEQFF
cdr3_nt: TGTGCCAGCAGGGGGGGTAGCGGGAGAAAGAATGAGCAGTTCTTC

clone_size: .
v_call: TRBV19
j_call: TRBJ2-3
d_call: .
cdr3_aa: CASRLHTAYTQYF
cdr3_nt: TGTGCCAGTAGACTACATACCGCTTATACGCAGTATTTT

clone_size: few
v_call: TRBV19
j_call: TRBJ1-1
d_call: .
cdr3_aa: CASSIDRALNTEAFF
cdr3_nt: TGTGCCAGTAGTATAGACAGGGCTTTGAACACTGAAGCTTTCTTT